Listed below are T cell receptor beta chains from one sample, sequenced in a study of blood T cells in healthy people across ages. One entry per CDR3 protein, called by TCRdb with MiXCR from the 5' RACE reads. The sample gives fewer than 1.5 million distinct CDR3 sequences, 35% to 45% of which show up once; 7.9% is in the top ten. Source material: blood. These receptors originate from a woman aged 18-30 years in good health. The CDR3 runs from the conserved cysteine through the conserved F or W. Each record gives: D gene, clone size, J gene, V gene, CDR3 protein, CDR3 DNA. The D gene is left open where the match is weak. Some rows have no size entry. The others give once, few or many, or a class for an expanded clone.

>.|few|TRBJ2-7|TRBV6-6
CASRLNMEQYF
TGTGCCAGCAGACTCAATATGGAGCAGTACTTC
>.|.|TRBJ2-6|TRBV5-1
CASSLEGRATSSGANVLTF
TGCGCCAGCAGCTTGGAGGGCAGGGCAACATCCTCTGGGGCCAACGTCCTGACTTTC
>.|.|TRBJ1-5|TRBV6-5
CASSGVGSNQPQHF
TGTGCCAGCAGCGGAGTGGGTAGCAATCAGCCCCAGCATTTT
>.|.|TRBJ1-2|TRBV27
CASSAMTPPWGYTF
TGTGCCAGCAGCGCCATGACTCCCCCGTGGGGCTACACCTTC
>.|.|TRBJ1-1|TRBV12-3/TRBV12-4
CASNLMGTEAFF
TGTGCCAGCAACCTTATGGGGACTGAAGCTTTCTTT
>TRBD2|.|TRBJ2-1|TRBV20-1
CSASDFRLAGGYNEQFF
TGCAGTGCTAGTGACTTTAGACTAGCGGGAGGTTACAATGAGCAGTTCTTC
>.|few|TRBJ1-2|TRBV12-3/TRBV12-4
CASSFPRSVGGYTF
TGTGCCAGCAGTTTTCCCCGGTCTGTAGGTGGCTACACCTTC
>.|few|TRBJ1-4|TRBV7-9
CASSLKAQATNEKLFF
TGTGCCAGCAGCTTAAAGGCCCAGGCAACTAATGAAAAACTGTTTTTT
>TRBD2|.|TRBJ2-1|TRBV12-3/TRBV12-4
CASTLNPGLANEQFF
TGTGCCAGCACCCTAAACCCGGGACTAGCCAATGAGCAGTTCTTC
>.|.|TRBJ1-2|TRBV7-9
CASSPSSGTGYTF
TGTGCCAGCAGCCCTAGCAGTGGGACTGGCTACACCTTC
>TRBD2|.|TRBJ2-7|TRBV7-2
CASSLGSGGSNEQYF
TGTGCCAGCAGCTTGGGTTCTGGCGGGAGTAACGAGCAGTACTTC